These 2 T cell receptor beta chains originate from one sample sequenced in a study of OX40 agonist ivuxolimab in advanced cancers. Only in-frame clones appear in the TCRdb table, and some are missing; sequencing was by immunoSEQ multiplex PCR. Here the sample spans almost 3,000 clones, 65% to 80% being singletons. This specimen consisted of CD4+ or CD8+ T cells sorted from blood, obtained in a trial of the OX40 agonist ivuxolimab. The receptor set was obtained from an adult with an advanced solid tumor such as melanoma, head and neck, liver or kidney cancer.

This rearrangement joins TRBV10-3 to TRBJ2-5; D may be TRBD2 (6 bases). Looked up from germline, CDR1 is ENHRY and CDR2 is SYGVKD. CDR3 length: 13 residues. V was trimmed by 11 bases and J by 2 bases, leaving 15 bases between them. The CDR3 reads CASRPGEQETQYF. The CDR3 nucleotides are TGTGCCTCCCGACCGGGGGAACAAGAGACCCAGTACTTC.

The J gene is TRBJ2-7, the V gene TRBV27; 9 nucleotides line up with TRBD2. This CDR3 comprises 16 residues. J was trimmed by 2 bases and V by 3 bases; bases with no gene match: 8. The germline V gene has CDR1 MNHEY and CDR2 SMNVEV (reference sequence). CDR3 sequence (DNA): TGTGCCAGCAGTTTCCCCCTCACTAGCGGGCCCTACGAGCAGTACTTC. As protein: CASSFPLTSGPYEQYF.